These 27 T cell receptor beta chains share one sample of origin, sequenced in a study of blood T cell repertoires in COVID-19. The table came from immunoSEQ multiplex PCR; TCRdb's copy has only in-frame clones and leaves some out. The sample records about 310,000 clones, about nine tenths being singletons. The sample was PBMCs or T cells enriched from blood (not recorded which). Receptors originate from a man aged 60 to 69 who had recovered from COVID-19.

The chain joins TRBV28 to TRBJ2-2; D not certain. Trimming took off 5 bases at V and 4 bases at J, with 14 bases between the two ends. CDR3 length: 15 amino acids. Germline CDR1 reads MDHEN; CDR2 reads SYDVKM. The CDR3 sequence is CASSRPIRTTGELFF. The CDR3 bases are TGTGCCAGCAGTCGCCCTATCCGTACCACCGGGGAGCTGTTTTTT.

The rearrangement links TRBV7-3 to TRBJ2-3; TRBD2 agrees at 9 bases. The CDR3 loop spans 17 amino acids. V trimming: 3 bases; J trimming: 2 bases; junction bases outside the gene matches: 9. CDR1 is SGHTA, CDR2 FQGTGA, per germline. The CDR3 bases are TGTGCCAGCAGCTTGGACGGCGGGAGGGCCGCCACAGATACGCAGTATTTT. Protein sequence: CASSLDGGRAATDTQYF.

CDR3 bases: TGTGCCAGCAGTTCCAGGGGTGGTGAAGCTTTCTTT. The encoded protein is CASSSRGGEAFF. The chain carries TRBV2 and TRBJ1-1; D possibly corresponds to TRBD1 (6 bases). CDR1 is SNHLY, CDR2 FYNNEI, per germline. V was trimmed by 5 bases and J by 7 bases, leaving 11 bases between them. The CDR3 loop spans 12 amino acids.

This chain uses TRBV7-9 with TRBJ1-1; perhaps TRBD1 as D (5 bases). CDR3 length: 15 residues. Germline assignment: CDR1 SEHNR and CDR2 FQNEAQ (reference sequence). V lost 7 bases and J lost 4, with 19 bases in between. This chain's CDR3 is CASTAGTFRVTEAFF. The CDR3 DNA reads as TGTGCCAGCACCGCGGGGACTTTCAGGGTCACTGAAGCTTTCTTT.

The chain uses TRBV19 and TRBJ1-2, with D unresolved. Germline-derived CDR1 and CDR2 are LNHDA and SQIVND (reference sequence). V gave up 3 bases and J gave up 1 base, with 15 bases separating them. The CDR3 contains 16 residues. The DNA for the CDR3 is TGTGCCAGTAGTATGGTGGGAACCGAGGGTAACTATGGCTACACCTTC. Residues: CASSMVGTEGNYGYTF. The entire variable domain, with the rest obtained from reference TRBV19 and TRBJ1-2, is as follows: DGGITQSPKYLFRKEGQNVTLSCEQNLNHDAMYWYRQDPGQGLRLIYYSQIVNDFQKGDIAEGYSVSREKKESFPLTVTSAQKNPTAFYLCASSMVGTEGNYGYTFGSGTRLTVV.

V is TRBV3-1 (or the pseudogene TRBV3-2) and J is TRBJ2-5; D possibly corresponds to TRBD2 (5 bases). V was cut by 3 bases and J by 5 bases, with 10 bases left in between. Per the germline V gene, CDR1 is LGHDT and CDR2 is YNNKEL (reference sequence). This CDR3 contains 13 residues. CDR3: CASSQSGGETQYF. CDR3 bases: TGTGCCAGCAGCCAGAGCGGTGGGGAGACCCAGTACTTC.

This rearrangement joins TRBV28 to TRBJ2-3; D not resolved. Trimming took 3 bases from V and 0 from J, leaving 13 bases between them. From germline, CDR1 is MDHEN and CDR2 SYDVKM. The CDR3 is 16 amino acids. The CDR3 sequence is CASSFIESPSTDTQYF. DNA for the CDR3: TGTGCCAGCAGTTTTATAGAATCCCCTAGCACAGATACGCAGTATTTT. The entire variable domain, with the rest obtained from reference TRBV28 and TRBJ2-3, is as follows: DVKVTQSSRYLVKRTGEKVFLECVQDMDHENMFWYRQDPGLGLRLIYFSYDVKMKEKGDIPEGYSVSREKKERFSLILESASTNQTSMYLCASSFIESPSTDTQYFGPGTRLTVL.

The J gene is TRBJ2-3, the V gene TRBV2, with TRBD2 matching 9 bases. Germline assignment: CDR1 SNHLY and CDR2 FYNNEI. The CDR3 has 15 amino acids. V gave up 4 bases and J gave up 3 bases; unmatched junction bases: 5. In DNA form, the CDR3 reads TGTGCCAGCAGTGCTAATAGCGGGAGTACAGATACGCAGTATTTT. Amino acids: CASSANSGSTDTQYF.

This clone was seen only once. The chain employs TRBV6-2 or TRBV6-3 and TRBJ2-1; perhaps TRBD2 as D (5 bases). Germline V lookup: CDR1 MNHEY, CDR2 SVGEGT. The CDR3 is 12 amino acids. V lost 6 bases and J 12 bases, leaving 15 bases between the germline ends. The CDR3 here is CASSTTGLGQFF. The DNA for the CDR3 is TGTGCCAGCAGCACGACTGGACTTGGGCAGTTCTTC.

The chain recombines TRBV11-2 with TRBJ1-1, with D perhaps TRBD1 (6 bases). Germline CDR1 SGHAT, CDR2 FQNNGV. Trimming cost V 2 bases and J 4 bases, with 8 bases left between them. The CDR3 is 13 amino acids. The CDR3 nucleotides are TGTGCCAGCAGCTTACAGGGGCCCACTGAAGCTTTCTTT. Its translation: CASSLQGPTEAFF.

The CDR3 DNA reads as TGTGCTAGTGGCCCCGGGACACCACCCTACGAGCAGTACTTC. It yields the protein CASGPGTPPYEQYF. This chain uses TRBV12-5 with TRBJ2-7, with D possibly being TRBD1 (6 bases). The V gene's germline CDR1 is LGHNT and CDR2 FRNRAP. This CDR3 contains 14 residues. Trimming shortened V by 6 bases and J by 2 bases, and 14 bases separated the two germline ends.

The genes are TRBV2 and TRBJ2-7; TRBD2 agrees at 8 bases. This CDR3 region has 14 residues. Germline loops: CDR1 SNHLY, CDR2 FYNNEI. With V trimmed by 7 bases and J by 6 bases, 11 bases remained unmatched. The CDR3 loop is CASKGRAGVGEQYF. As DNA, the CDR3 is TGTGCCAGCAAAGGGCGAGCGGGAGTAGGCGAGCAGTACTTC.

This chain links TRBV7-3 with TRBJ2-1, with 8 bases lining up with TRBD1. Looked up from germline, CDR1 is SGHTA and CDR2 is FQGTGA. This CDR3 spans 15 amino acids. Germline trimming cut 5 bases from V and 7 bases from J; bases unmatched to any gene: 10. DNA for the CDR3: TGTGCCAGCAGCGTATCAACAGGGGGTCGGAATGAGCAGTTCTTC. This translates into CASSVSTGGRNEQFF.

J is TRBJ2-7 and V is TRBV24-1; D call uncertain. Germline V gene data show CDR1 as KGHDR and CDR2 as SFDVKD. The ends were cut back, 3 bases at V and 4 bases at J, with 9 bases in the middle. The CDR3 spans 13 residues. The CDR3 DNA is TGTGCCACCAGTGATCCCTTGTTATACGAGCAGTACTTC. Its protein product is CATSDPLLYEQYF.

The DNA of the CDR3 is TGTGCCAGCAGTTACGACAGGCACAATGAGCAGTTCTTC. Protein sequence: CASSYDRHNEQFF. V and J are TRBV6-2 or TRBV6-3 and TRBJ2-1; perhaps TRBD1 as D (6 bases). The CDR3 is made up of 13 amino acids. V was cut by 2 bases and J by 5 bases, with 7 bases left in between. Germline CDR1 and CDR2: MNHEY and SVGEGT.

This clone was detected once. The CDR3 sequence: CASSESTLGSGYTF. CDR3 DNA: TGCGCCAGCAGTGAGTCGACGCTGGGGAGTGGCTACACCTTC. The chain couples TRBV10-2 to TRBJ1-2; unclear D gene. This CDR3 region has 14 residues. V was cut by 0 bases and J by 7 bases, with 12 bases left in between. Germline loops: CDR1 WSHSY, CDR2 SAAADI.

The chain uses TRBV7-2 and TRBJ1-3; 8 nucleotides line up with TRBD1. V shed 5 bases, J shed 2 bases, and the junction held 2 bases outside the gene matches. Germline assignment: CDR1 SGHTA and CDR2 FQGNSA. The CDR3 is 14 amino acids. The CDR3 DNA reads TGTGCCAGCAGCGGACAGGGAACTGGAAACACCATATATTTT. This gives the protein CASSGQGTGNTIYF.

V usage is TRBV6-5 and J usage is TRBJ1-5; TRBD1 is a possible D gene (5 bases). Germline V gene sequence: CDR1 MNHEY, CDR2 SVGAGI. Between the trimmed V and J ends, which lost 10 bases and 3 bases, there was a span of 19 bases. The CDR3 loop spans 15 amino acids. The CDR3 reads CATYIRDSLNQPQHF. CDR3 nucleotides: TGTGCCACATATATACGAGACAGCCTCAATCAGCCCCAGCATTTT.

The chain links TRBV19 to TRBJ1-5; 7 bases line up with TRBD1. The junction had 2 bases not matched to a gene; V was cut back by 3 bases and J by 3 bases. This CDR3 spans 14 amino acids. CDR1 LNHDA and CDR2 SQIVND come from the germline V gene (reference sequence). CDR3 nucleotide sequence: TGTGCCAGTAGTATTACAGGGGTCAATCAGCCCCAGCATTTT. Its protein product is CASSITGVNQPQHF.

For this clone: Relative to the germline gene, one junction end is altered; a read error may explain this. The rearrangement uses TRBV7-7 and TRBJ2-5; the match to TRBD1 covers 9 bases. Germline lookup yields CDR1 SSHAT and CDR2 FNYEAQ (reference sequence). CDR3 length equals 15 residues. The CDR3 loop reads CASSSGQGVAETQYF. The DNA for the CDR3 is TGTGCTAGCAGCTCGGGACAGGGAGTCGCGGAGACCCAGTACTTC.

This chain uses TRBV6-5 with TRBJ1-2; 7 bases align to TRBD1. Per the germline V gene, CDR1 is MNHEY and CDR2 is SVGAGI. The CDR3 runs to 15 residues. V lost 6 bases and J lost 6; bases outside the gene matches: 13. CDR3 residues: CASRPTTGATHGYTF. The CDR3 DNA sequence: TGTGCCAGCAGGCCGACAACAGGGGCGACACATGGCTACACCTTC.

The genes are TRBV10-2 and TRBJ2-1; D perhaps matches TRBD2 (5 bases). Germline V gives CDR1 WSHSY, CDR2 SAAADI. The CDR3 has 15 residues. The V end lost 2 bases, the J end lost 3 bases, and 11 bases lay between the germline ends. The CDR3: CASSEGAEHYNEQFF. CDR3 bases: TGCGCCAGCAGTGAGGGAGCGGAGCACTACAATGAGCAGTTCTTC.

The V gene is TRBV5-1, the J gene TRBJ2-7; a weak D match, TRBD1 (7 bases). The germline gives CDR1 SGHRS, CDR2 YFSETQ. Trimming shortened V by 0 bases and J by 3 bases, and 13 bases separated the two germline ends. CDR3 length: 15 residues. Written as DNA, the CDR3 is TGCGCCAGCAGCTTGGTCGCGGGACAGTTCTACGAGCAGTACTTC. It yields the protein CASSLVAGQFYEQYF.

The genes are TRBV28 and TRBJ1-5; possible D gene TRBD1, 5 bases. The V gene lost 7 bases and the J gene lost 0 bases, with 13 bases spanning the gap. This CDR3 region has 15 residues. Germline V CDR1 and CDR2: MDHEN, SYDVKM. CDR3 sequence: CASIRTRTSNQPQHF. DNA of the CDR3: TGTGCCAGCATCCGGACAAGAACTAGCAATCAGCCCCAGCATTTT.

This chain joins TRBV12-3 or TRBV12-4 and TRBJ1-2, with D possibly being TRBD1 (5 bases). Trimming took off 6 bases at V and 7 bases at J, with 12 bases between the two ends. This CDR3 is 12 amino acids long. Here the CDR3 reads CASRPGYRGYTF. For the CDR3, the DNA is TGTGCCAGCAGGCCAGGGTATCGTGGCTACACCTTC.

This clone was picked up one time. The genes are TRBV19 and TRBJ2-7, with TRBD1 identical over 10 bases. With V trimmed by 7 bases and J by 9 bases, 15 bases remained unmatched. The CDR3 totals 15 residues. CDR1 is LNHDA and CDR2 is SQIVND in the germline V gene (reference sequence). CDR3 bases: TGTGCCAGTACCCCGACAGGGGGCCACCGGTTTTGGCAGTACTTC. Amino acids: CASTPTGGHRFWQYF.

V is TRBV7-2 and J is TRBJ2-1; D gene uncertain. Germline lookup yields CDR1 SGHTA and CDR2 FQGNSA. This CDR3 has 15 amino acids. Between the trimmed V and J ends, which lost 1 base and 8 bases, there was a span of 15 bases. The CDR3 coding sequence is TGTGCCAGCAGCTTAGTTCTCGGAGTCCCCCATGAGCAGTTCTTC. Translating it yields CASSLVLGVPHEQFF. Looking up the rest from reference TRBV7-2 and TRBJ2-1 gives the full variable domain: GAGVSQSPSNKVTEKGKDVELRCDPISGHTALYWYRQSLGQGLEFLIYFQGNSAPDKSGLPSDRFSAERTGGSVSTLTIQRTQQEDSAVYLCASSLVLGVPHEQFFGPGTRLTVL.